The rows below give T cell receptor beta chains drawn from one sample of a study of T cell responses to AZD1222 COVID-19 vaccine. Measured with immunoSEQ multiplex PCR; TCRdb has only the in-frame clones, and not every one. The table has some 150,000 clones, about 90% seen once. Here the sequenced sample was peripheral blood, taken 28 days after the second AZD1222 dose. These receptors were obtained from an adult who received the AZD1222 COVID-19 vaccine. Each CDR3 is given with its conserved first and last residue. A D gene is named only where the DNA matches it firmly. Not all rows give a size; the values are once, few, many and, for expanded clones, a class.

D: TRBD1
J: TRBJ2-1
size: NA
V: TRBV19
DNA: TGTGCCAGTAAGACAGCCGGGACAGGGGGAAATGAGCAGTTCTTC
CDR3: CASKTAGTGGNEQFF

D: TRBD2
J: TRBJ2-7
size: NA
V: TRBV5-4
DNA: TGTGCCAGCAGCGGTGGAGTAGCGGGAGGCCGCTCCTACGAGCAGTACTTC
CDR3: CASSGGVAGGRSYEQYF

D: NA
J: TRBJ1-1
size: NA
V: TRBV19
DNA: TGTGCCAGTAGTTTCGGGACGGAGAACACTGAAGCTTTCTTT
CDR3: CASSFGTENTEAFF

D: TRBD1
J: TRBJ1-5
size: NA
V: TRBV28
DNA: TGTGCCAGCAGGGTACAGGGGGCGCGTCTTCAGCCCCAGCATTTT
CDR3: CASRVQGARLQPQHF

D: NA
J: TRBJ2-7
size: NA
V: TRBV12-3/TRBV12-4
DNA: TGTGCCAGCAGTTTGGGCCCAGGCTACGAGCAGTACTTC
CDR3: CASSLGPGYEQYF

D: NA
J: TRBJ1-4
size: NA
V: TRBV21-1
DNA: TGTGCCAGCGGGCCTCGGACAAGAGGGGAAAAACTGTTTTTT
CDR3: CASGPRTRGEKLFF

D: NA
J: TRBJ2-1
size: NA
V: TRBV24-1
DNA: TGTGCCACCAGTGGGGGGAACTGGTTCAATGAGCAGTTCTTC
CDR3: CATSGGNWFNEQFF

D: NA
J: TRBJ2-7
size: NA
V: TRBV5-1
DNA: TGCGCCAGCAGCTTGTCCCGGGGGACGGCCTCCTACGAGCAGTACTTC
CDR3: CASSLSRGTASYEQYF

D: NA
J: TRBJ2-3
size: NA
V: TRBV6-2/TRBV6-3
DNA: TGTGCCAGCAGTTACCGGGAGACAGATACGCAGTATTTT
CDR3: CASSYRETDTQYF

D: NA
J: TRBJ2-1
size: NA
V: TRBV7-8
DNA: TGTGCCAGCAGCCCACCCCCCTGGTACTCCTACAATGAGCAGTTCTTC
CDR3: CASSPPPWYSYNEQFF

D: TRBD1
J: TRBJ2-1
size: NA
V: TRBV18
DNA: TGTGCCAGCTCACCTGGGACAGGGACGGCGGGTGAGCAGTTCTTC
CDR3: CASSPGTGTAGEQFF

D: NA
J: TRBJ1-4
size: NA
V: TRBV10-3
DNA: TGTGCCATCTCCGTTGCAACTAATGAAAAACTGTTTTTT
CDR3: CAISVATNEKLFF

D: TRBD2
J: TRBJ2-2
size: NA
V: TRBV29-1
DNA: TGCAGCGCCGGACTAGCAGCAAACACCGGGGAGCTGTTTTTT
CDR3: CSAGLAANTGELFF

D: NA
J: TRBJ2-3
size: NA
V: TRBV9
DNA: TGTGCCAGCAGCGTACACACGAACACAGATACGCAGTATTTT
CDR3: CASSVHTNTDTQYF

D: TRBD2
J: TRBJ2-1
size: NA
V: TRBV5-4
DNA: TGTGCCAGCAGCGCTGGGGGTGGCGGGAGGGCCTACAATGAGCAGTTCTTC
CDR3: CASSAGGGGRAYNEQFF

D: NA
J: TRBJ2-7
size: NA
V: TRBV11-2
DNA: TGTGCCAGCAGCTTAAGCCAGGGGCATCTTTCAGGATCCTACGAGCAGTACTTC
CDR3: CASSLSQGHLSGSYEQYF

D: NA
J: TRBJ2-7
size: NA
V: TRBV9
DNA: TGTGCCAGCAGCGTTGGGACAGGGGTAGCGGGAGGGTTTAACGAGCAGTACTTC
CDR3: CASSVGTGVAGGFNEQYF

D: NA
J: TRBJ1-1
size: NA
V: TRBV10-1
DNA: TGCGCCAGCAGTGAGCAGGGGATGGTAGGGAACACTGAAGCTTTCTTT
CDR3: CASSEQGMVGNTEAFF

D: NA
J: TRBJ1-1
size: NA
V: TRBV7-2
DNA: TGTGCCAGCAGCCGGAGTACAGGGAACACTGAAGCTTTCTTT
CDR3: CASSRSTGNTEAFF

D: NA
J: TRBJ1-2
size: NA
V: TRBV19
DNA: TGTGCCAGTGCTGACATGACTAACTATGGCTACACCTTC
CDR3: CASADMTNYGYTF

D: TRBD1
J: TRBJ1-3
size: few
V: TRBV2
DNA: TGTGCCAGCAGTTCCGGGACAGGGTCTGGAAACACCATATATTTT
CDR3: CASSSGTGSGNTIYF

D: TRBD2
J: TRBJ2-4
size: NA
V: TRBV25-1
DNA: TGTGCCAGCAGTGAATGGGGGGGACGGGCCAAAAACATTCAGTACTTC
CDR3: CASSEWGGRAKNIQYF

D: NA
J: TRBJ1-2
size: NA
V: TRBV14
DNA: TGTGCCAGCAGCCAAGGTCCTGCGGGTTTGGTCAACTATGGCTACACCTTC
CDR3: CASSQGPAGLVNYGYTF

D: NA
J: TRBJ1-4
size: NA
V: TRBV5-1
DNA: TGCGCCAGCAGCTTGGCCGGTTACTTGAGGGGTGAAAAACTGTTTTTT
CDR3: CASSLAGYLRGEKLFF

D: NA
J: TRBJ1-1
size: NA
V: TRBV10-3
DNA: TGTGCCATCAGTGTTGGCAGGAGGAACACTGAAGCTTTCTTT
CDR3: CAISVGRRNTEAFF

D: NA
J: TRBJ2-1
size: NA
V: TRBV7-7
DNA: TGTGCCAGCAGCTTAGAGGCGGGACCCCCGAGCTCCTACAATGAGCAGTTCTTC
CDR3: CASSLEAGPPSSYNEQFF

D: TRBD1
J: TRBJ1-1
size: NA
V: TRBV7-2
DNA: TGTGCCAGCAGCTTAGCTGGACAGGGTTCGACTGAAGCTTTCTTT
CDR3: CASSLAGQGSTEAFF

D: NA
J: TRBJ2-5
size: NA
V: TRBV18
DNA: TGTGCCAGCTCACCCGGCAGGGGGACTAACCAAGAGACCCAGTACTTC
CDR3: CASSPGRGTNQETQYF

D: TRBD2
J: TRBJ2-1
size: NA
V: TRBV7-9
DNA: TGTGCCAGCAGCAAGACTAGCGGGAACTCCTACAATGAGCAGTTCTTC
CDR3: CASSKTSGNSYNEQFF

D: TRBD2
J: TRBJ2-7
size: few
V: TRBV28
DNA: TGTGCCAGCAGTGCCTCCGGGACTAGGGGGTCGGAGCAGTACTTC
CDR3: CASSASGTRGSEQYF

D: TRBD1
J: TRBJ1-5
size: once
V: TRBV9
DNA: TGTGCCAGCAGCGTCGGACAGGGGTTTAATCAGCCCCAGCATTTT
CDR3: CASSVGQGFNQPQHF

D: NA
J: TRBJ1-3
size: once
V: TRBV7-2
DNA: TGTGCCAGCAGCCCACGGAGCTCTGGAAACACCATATATTTT
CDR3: CASSPRSSGNTIYF

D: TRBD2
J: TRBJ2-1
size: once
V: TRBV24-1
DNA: TGTGCCACCTCTAACGGACTAGCGGGAGGGGAGTACAATGAGCAGTTCTTC
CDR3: CATSNGLAGGEYNEQFF

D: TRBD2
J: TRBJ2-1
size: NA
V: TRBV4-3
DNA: TGCGCCAGCAGCCACTACGGGGTAGCGGGGTACAATGAGCAGTTCTTC
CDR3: CASSHYGVAGYNEQFF

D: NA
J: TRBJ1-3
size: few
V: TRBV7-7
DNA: TGTGCCAGCAGCTTAGGGGCGACTGGAAACACCATATATTTT
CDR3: CASSLGATGNTIYF

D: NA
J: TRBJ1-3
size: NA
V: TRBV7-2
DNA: TGTGCCAGCAGCCTCGACATGGGAAACACCATATATTTT
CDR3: CASSLDMGNTIYF

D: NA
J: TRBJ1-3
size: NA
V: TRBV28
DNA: TGTGCCAGCAGTTTAACAGGGACCGATGGAAACACCATATATTTT
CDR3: CASSLTGTDGNTIYF

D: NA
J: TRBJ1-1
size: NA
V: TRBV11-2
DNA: TGTGCCAGCAGCTTAGCGGAGCGAAACACTGAAGCTTTCTTT
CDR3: CASSLAERNTEAFF

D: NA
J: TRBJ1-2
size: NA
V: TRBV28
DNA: TGTGCCAGCAGTTTAACCGACGGAAGGGGCTATGGCTACACCTTC
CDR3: CASSLTDGRGYGYTF

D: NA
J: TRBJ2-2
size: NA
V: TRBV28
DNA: TGTGCCAGCAGTTTCGGCAGGGTTAGGACGAACACCGGGGAGCTGTTTTTT
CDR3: CASSFGRVRTNTGELFF

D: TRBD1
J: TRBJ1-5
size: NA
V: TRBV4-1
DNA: TGCGCCAGCAGCCAAGGTGTCGTTAAACAGGGGATTAATCAGCCCCAGCATTTT
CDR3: CASSQGVVKQGINQPQHF

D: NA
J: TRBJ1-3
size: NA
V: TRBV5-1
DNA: TGCGCCAGCAGCCCTGACTCTGGAAACACCATATATTTT
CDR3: CASSPDSGNTIYF

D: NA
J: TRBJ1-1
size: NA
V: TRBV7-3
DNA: TGTGCCAGCAGCGCGGGACAGAACACTGAAGCTTTCTTT
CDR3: CASSAGQNTEAFF

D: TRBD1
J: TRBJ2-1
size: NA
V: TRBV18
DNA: TGTGCCAGCTCACCAGGGCAGGGGGCGAATGAGCAGTTCTTC
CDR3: CASSPGQGANEQFF

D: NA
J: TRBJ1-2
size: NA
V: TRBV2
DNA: TGTGCCAGCAGGGCAGGGTGGAATGGCTACACCTTC
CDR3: CASRAGWNGYTF

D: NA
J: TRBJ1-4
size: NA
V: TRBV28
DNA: TGTGCCAGCAGTTATAGGCCCATCGGACGGTATAATGAAAAACTGTTTTTT
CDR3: CASSYRPIGRYNEKLFF

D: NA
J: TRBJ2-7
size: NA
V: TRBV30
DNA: TGTGCCTGGAGTACGGGTGGGACACCAGTCTACGAGCAGTACTTC
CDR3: CAWSTGGTPVYEQYF